Below, 19 T cell receptor beta chains from the same sample are listed, as sequenced in a study of PD-L1 blockade in urothelial cancer. Assay: immunoSEQ multiplex PCR; the TCRdb copy retains only in-frame clones and omits some. The sample yields approximately 35,000 clones, 36% seen once. The source material was tumor tissue, sampled before atezolizumab (anti-PD-L1) treatment. These receptors came from a man in his fifties or sixties with urothelial cancer.

The chain links TRBV7-4 to TRBJ2-2; D is unclear. Trimming left V 5 bases short and J 5 bases short, with 15 bases between. Per the germline V gene, CDR1 is SGHVT and CDR2 is SQSDAQ. This CDR3 region has 15 residues. The chain's CDR3 is CASSPRVLGTGELFF. CDR3 bases: TGTGCCAGCAGCCCAAGAGTTCTTGGGACCGGGGAGCTGTTTTTT. Full variable domain (rest looked up from reference TRBV7-4 and TRBJ2-2): GAGVSQSPRYKVAKRGRDVALRCDSISGHVTLYWYRQTLGQGSEVLTYSQSDAQRDKSGRPSGRFSAERPERSVSTLKIQRTEQGDSAVYLCASSPRVLGTGELFFGEGSRLTVL.

The V call is TRBV6-8, the J call TRBJ2-1; D perhaps matches TRBD1 (6 bases). V lost 6 bases to trimming and J lost 9 bases, with 12 bases between them. Germline V lookup: CDR1 MNHGY, CDR2 SAAAGT. This CDR3 contains 12 residues. The CDR3 reads CASRGTGFEQFF. The CDR3 DNA reads as TGTGCCAGCAGGGGCACAGGGTTTGAGCAGTTCTTC.

This clone appeared a few times. The genes are TRBV19 and TRBJ1-2; 9 bases line up with TRBD1. V was clipped by 2 bases and J by 4 bases; unmatched bases: 5. Germline lookup yields CDR1 LNHDA and CDR2 SQIVND (reference sequence). This CDR3 region has 15 residues. The CDR3 loop is CASSIQTGGGYGYTF. The CDR3 DNA reads TGTGCCAGTAGTATACAAACAGGGGGCGGCTATGGCTACACCTTC.

This chain joins TRBV19 and TRBJ1-5; 9 bases align to TRBD1. Per germline, CDR1 LNHDA and CDR2 SQIVND (reference sequence). The CDR3 has 14 amino acids. V shed 5 bases, J shed 8 bases, and the junction held 7 bases outside the gene matches. CDR3 in amino acids: CASSARDRVKPQHF. CDR3 DNA sequence: TGTGCCAGTAGTGCCCGGGACAGGGTCAAGCCCCAGCATTTT.

The chain links TRBV30 to TRBJ1-1; possibly TRBD1 for D (6 bases). V was cut by 3 bases and J by 2 bases, with 10 bases left in between. The CDR3 covers 13 residues. Germline CDR1 GTSNPN, CDR2 SVGIG (reference sequence). The CDR3 sequence: CAWSRGPNTEAFF. Here the CDR3 DNA reads TGTGCCTGGAGCAGGGGACCCAACACTGAAGCTTTCTTT.

This clone has at least ten counts. The chain is built from TRBV6-8 and TRBJ2-7; 10 nucleotides align to TRBD1. The V and J ends lost 2 bases and 4 bases, in that order; junction bases with no gene match: 5. Germline V lookup: CDR1 MNHGY, CDR2 SAAAGT. CDR3 length: 15 amino acids. The CDR3 loop reads CASSYAGQGGYEQYF. The CDR3 DNA reads as TGTGCCAGCAGTTACGCCGGACAGGGGGGGTACGAGCAGTACTTC.

DNA of the CDR3: TGCGCCAGCAGTTATTCCCCGAGGGGGGGGCACAACGAGCAGTACTTC. As protein: CASSYSPRGGHNEQYF. The V gene is TRBV5-1, the J gene TRBJ2-7; perhaps TRBD2 as D (7 bases). Germline V gives CDR1 SGHRS, CDR2 YFSETQ. The CDR3 consists of 16 residues. The germline V and J ends were trimmed by 5 bases and 5 bases, with 23 bases remaining between them.

The sample holds a few counts of this clone. The chain combines TRBV6-4 with TRBJ2-5; D unclear. The CDR3 runs 11 residues. V was shortened by 6 bases and J by 5 bases, with 7 bases between the two germline ends. Germline lookup yields CDR1 MRHNA and CDR2 SNTAGT. Here the CDR3 reads CASRRLETQYF. The CDR3 DNA sequence: TGTGCCAGCAGAAGACTTGAGACCCAGTACTTC.

The chain joins TRBV6-8 to TRBJ1-6; TRBD1 agrees at 7 bases. CDR3 length: 15 residues. Trimming took 5 bases from V and 9 from J; bases not matched to a gene: 10. CDR1 and CDR2 (germline): MNHGY, SAAAGT. CDR3 residues: CASSDRQGRASPLHF. The CDR3 DNA sequence: TGTGCCAGCAGTGACCGACAGGGTCGAGCTTCACCCCTCCACTTT.

There are many counts of this clone. The chain employs TRBV7-5 and TRBJ2-2; the DNA was not compared with TRBD2, the D call given in the table. TRBV7-5 is described as a pseudogene. This CDR3 is built from 14 residues. CDR3 amino acids: CASSLVGVAGELFF. CDR3 DNA: TGTGCCAGCAGCTTAGTCGGGGTCGCCGGGGAGCTGTTTTTT.

Ten or more counts support this clone. CDR3 in amino acids: CASSLAGARGVGDIQYF. CDR3 nucleotide sequence: TGTGCCAGCAGCTTGGCAGGGGCCCGCGGGGTGGGGGACATTCAGTACTTC. The chain links TRBV11-3 to TRBJ2-4, with D perhaps assigned TRBD1 or TRBD2 (6 bases each). The germline V gene encodes CDR1 SGHNT and CDR2 YENEEA. Trimming shortened V by 3 bases and J by 8 bases, and 23 bases separated the two germline ends. This CDR3 contains 17 residues. The entire variable domain, with the rest obtained from reference TRBV11-3 and TRBJ2-4, is as follows: EAGVVQSPRYKIIEKKQPVAFWCNPISGHNTLYWYLQNLGQGPELLIRYENEEAVDDSQLPKDRFSAERLKGVDSTLKIQPAELGDSAVYLCASSLAGARGVGDIQYFGAGTRLSVL.

The chain couples TRBV5-1 to TRBJ2-6; D may be TRBD1 (5 bases). The germline V gene has CDR1 SGHRS and CDR2 YFSETQ. V lost 0 bases and J lost 2, with 6 bases in between. The CDR3 is 15 residues long. In DNA, the CDR3 is TGCGCCAGCAGCTTGGAGGGGCCTGGGGCCAACGTCCTGACTTTC. This codes for CASSLEGPGANVLTF.

This clone was detected a few times. This chain links TRBV5-1 with TRBJ1-3; no reliable D call. From germline, CDR1 is SGHRS and CDR2 YFSETQ. The CDR3 consists of 14 residues. The V end lost 4 bases, the J end lost 2 bases, and 10 bases lay between the germline ends. The CDR3 sequence is CASSLDMAGNTIYF. The CDR3 DNA reads TGCGCCAGCAGCCTAGATATGGCTGGAAACACCATATATTTT. Filled out from reference TRBV5-1 and TRBJ1-3, the complete variable domain reads KAGVTQTPRYLIKTRGQQVTLSCSPISGHRSVSWYQQTPGQGLQFLFEYFSETQRNKGNFPGRFSGRQFSNSRSEMNVSTLELGDSALYLCASSLDMAGNTIYFGEGSWLTVV.

This clone was seen ten or more times. The chain is built from TRBV6-8 and TRBJ1-6; D not resolved. This CDR3 contains 14 residues. The V gene's germline CDR1 is MNHGY and CDR2 SAAAGT. The V end was cut by 5 bases, the J end by 1 base, with 6 bases between. CDR3 sequence (DNA): TGTGCCAGCAGTGGACGGTCCTATAATTCACCCCTCCACTTT. It is translated as CASSGRSYNSPLHF.

This clone was observed a few times. The chain joins TRBV6-8 to TRBJ2-3; 10 positions agree with TRBD2. The CDR3 covers 15 residues. Germline V gene sequence: CDR1 MNHGY, CDR2 SAAAGT. V lost 10 bases to trimming and J lost 1 base; unmatched junction nucleotides: 8. CDR3: CATSGRGRGTDTQYF. The CDR3 coding sequence is TGTGCCACCAGCGGGAGGGGCCGGGGCACAGATACGCAGTATTTT.

The sample holds a few counts of this clone. The J gene is TRBJ1-1, the V gene TRBV6-8; D might be TRBD1 (6 bases). Germline CDR1 MNHGY, CDR2 SAAAGT. Trimming left V 6 bases short and J 5 bases short, with 13 bases between. There are 13 residues in the CDR3. CDR3 loop: CASRGVQGTEAFF. The CDR3 nucleotides read TGTGCCAGCAGGGGGGTGCAGGGGACTGAAGCTTTCTTT.

This clone showed up many times. This sample also contains other DNA sequences that code for the same CDR3. V gene TRBV6-8 combines with J gene TRBJ1-4, with 11 bases fitting TRBD1. The ends lost 7 bases at V and 8 bases at J; junction bases unmatched: 6. The germline V gene encodes CDR1 MNHGY and CDR2 SAAAGT. This CDR3 region has 14 residues. The CDR3 DNA follows: TGTGCCAGCACCGGACAGGGGGCCGGGGAAAAACTGTTTTTT. This codes for CASTGQGAGEKLFF.

This chain links TRBV5-1 with TRBJ1-1; D remains unclear. CDR1 and CDR2 from the germline V gene are SGHRS and YFSETQ. V lost 2 bases and J 4 bases, leaving 12 bases between the germline ends. The CDR3 has 14 residues. CDR3 in DNA: TGCGCCAGCAGCTTTAACGTTTTCCCCACTGAAGCTTTCTTT. It codes for CASSFNVFPTEAFF. Looking up the rest from reference TRBV5-1 and TRBJ1-1 gives the full variable domain: KAGVTQTPRYLIKTRGQQVTLSCSPISGHRSVSWYQQTPGQGLQFLFEYFSETQRNKGNFPGRFSGRQFSNSRSEMNVSTLELGDSALYLCASSFNVFPTEAFFGQGTRLTVV.

This clone was seen a few times. The chain recombines TRBV6-8 with TRBJ2-7, with 11 bases lining up with TRBD2. The J segment lost 6 bases and the V segment lost 6 bases, leaving 10 bases of the junction unmatched. The CDR3 runs 15 residues. CDR1 MNHGY and CDR2 SAAAGT come from the germline V gene. CDR3 coding DNA: TGTGCCAGCAGCATAACTAGCGGGAGCGTTTCCGAGCAGTACTTC. Protein: CASSITSGSVSEQYF.